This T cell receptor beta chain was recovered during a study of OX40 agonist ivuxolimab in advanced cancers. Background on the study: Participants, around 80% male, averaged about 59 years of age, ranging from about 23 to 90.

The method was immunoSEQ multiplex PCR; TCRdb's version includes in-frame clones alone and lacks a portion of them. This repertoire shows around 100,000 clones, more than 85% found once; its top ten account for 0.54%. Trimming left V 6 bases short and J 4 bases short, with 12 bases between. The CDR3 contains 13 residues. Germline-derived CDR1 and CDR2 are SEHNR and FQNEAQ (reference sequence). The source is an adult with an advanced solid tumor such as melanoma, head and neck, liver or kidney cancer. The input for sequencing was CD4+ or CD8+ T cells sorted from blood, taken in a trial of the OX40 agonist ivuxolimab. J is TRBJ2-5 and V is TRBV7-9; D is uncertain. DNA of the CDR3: TGTGCCAGCAGGACTTCGGGTGGAGAGACCCAGTACTTC. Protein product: CASRTSGGETQYF.